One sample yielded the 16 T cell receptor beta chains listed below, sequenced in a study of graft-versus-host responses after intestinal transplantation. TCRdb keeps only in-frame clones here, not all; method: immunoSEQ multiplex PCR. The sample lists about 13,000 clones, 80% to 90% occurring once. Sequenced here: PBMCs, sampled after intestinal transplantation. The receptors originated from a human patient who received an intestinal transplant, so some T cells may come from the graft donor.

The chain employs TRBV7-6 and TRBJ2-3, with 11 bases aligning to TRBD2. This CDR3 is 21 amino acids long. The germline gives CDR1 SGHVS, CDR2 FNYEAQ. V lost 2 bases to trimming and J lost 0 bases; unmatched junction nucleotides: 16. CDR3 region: CASSLRSPRLGLADSTDTQYF. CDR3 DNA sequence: TGTGCCAGCAGCTTACGGTCCCCCCGGTTGGGACTAGCGGACAGCACAGATACGCAGTATTTT. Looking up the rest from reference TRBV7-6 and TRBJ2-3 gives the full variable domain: GAGVSQSPRYKVTKRGQDVALRCDPISGHVSLYWYRQALGQGPEFLTYFNYEAQQDKSGLPNDRFSAERPEGSISTLTIQRTEQRDSAMYRCASSLRSPRLGLADSTDTQYFGPGTRLTVL.

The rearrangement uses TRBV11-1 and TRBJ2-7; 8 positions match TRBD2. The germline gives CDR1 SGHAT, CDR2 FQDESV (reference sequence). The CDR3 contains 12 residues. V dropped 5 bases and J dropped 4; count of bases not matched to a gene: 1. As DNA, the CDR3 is TGTGCCAGCAGCGGACTAGCATACGAGCAGTACTTC. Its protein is CASSGLAYEQYF.

This CDR3 reads CASSAPLATEQFF. CDR3 sequence (DNA): TGTGCCAGCAGCGCCCCTCTAGCGACTGAGCAGTTCTTC. The chain is built from TRBV2 and TRBJ2-1; TRBD2 might be the D (6 bases). V lost 6 bases and J lost 9, with 15 bases in between. In germline, CDR1 is SNHLY, CDR2 FYNNEI. This CDR3 is built from 13 residues.

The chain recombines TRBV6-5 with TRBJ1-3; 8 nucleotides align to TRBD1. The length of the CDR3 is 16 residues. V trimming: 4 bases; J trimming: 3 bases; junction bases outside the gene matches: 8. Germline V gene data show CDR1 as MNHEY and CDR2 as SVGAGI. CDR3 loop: CASSSLDRVFGNTIYF. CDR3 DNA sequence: TGTGCCAGCAGTTCGCTGGACAGGGTGTTTGGAAACACCATATATTTT.

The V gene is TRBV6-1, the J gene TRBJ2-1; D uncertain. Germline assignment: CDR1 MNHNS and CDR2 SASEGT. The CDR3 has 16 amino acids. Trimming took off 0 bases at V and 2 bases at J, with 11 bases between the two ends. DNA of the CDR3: TGTGCCAGCAGTGAAGCGGCTGCAGGAACCTACAATGAGCAGTTCTTC. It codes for CASSEAAAGTYNEQFF.

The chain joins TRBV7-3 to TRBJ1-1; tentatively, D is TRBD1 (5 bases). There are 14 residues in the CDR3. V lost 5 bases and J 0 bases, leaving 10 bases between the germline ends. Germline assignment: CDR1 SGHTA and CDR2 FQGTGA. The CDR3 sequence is CASSMGPLNTEAFF. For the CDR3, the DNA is TGTGCCAGCAGCATGGGACCACTGAACACTGAAGCTTTCTTT. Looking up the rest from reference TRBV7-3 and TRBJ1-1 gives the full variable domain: GAGVSQTPSNKVTEKGKYVELRCDPISGHTALYWYRQSLGQGPEFLIYFQGTGAADDSGLPNDRFFAVRPEGSVSTLKIQRTERGDSAVYLCASSMGPLNTEAFFGQGTRLTVV.

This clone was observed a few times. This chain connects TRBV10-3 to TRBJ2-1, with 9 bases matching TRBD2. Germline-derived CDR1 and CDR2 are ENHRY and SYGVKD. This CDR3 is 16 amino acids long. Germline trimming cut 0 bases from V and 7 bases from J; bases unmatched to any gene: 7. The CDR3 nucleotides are TGTGCCATCAGTGAGTCAGCGGGAGGTTCGGGGAATGAGCAGTTCTTC. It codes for CAISESAGGSGNEQFF.

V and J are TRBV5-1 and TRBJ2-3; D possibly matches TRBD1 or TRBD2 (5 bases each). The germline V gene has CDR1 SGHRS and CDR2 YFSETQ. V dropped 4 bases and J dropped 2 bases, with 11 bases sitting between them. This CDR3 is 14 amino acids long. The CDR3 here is CASSAGTPTDTQYF. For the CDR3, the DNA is TGCGCCAGCAGCGCCGGGACCCCCACAGATACGCAGTATTTT.

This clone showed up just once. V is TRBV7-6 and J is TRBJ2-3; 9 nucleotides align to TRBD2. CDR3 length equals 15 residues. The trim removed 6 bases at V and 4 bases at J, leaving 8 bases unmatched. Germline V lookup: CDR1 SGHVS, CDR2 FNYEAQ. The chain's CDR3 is CASRDSGSRADTQYF. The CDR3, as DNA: TGTGCCAGCAGGGATAGCGGGAGTCGGGCAGATACGCAGTATTTT.

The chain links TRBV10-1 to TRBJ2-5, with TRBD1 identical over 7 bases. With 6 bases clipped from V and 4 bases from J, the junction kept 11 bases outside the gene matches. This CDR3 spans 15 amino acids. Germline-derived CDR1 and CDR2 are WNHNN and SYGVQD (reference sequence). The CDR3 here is CASSPRTGVGETQYF. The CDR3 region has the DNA TGCGCCAGCAGCCCCCGTACAGGGGTTGGAGAGACCCAGTACTTC.

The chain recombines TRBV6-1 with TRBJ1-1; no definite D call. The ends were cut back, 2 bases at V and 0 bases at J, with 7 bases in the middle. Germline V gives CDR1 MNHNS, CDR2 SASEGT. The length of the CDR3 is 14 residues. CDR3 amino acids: CASSEFLMNTEAFF. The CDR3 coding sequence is TGTGCCAGCAGTGAATTCCTCATGAACACTGAAGCTTTCTTT.

CDR3 sequence: CASSSLASGELFF. The CDR3 coding sequence is TGTGCCAGCAGCTCTCTAGCATCCGGGGAGCTGTTTTTT. The rearrangement links TRBV7-9 to TRBJ2-2; TRBD2 is a possible D gene (5 bases). Germline loops: CDR1 SEHNR, CDR2 FQNEAQ (reference sequence). The V end lost 4 bases, the J end lost 6 bases, and 9 bases lay between the germline ends. The CDR3 loop spans 13 amino acids.

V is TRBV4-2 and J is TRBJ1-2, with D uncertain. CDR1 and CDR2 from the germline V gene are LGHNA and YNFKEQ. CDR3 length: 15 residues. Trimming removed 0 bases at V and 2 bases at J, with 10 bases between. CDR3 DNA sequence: TGTGCCAGCAGCCAAGAGGGCGGTGCAAACTATGGCTACACCTTC. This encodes CASSQEGGANYGYTF.

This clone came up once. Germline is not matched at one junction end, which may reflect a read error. CDR3 bases: TGTGTCAGCAGTCCAGGGGGGGTTTACGAGCAGTACTTC. Its translation is CVSSPGGVYEQYF. V is TRBV14 and J is TRBJ2-7; D possibly matches TRBD1 or TRBD2 (7 bases each). Germline loops: CDR1 SGHDN, CDR2 FVKESK. The CDR3 has 13 amino acids.

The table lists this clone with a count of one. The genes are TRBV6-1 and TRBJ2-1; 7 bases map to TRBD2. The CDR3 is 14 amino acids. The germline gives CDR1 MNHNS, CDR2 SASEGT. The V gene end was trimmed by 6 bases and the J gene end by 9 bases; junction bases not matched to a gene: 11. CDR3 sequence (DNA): TGTGCCAGCAGACCTAGCGGTTACAGTAGTGAGCAGTTCTTC. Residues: CASRPSGYSSEQFF.

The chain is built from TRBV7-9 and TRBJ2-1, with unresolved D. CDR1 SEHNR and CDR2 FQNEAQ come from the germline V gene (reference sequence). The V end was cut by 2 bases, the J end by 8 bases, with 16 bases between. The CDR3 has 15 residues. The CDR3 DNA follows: TGTGCCAGCAGCTTATTGACCACGCTAGGAGATGAGCAGTTCTTC. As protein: CASSLLTTLGDEQFF.